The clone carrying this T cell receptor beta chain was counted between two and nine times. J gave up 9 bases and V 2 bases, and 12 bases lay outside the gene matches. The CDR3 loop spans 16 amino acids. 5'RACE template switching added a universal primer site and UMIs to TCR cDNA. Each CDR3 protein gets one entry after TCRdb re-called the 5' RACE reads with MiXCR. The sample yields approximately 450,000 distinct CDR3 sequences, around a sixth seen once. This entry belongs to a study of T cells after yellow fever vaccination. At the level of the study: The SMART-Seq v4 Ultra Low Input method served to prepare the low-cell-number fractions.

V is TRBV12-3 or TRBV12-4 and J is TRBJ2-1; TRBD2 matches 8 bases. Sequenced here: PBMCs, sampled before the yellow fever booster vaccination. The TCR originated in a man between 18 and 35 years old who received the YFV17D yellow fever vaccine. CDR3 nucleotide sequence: TGTGCCAGCAGTTTAAATCGGGCTAGCGGGTGGGGTGAGCAGTTCTTC. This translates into CASSLNRASGWGEQFF.